This T cell receptor beta chain appears in the sequencing data of a study of shared clonotypes between healthy human individuals. Study-level findings and limits: A limitation of the genetic and exposure-history diversity represented arose from few donors.

The protocol was immunoSEQ multiplex PCR, while the TCRdb copy is restricted to in-frame clones and leaves out a portion. The sample shows 2 million to 3 million clones, over 85% of them seen only once. A word on this clone: Its target is not known.

The CDR3 contains 12 residues. In germline, CDR1 is MDHEN, CDR2 SYDVKM. The V gene is TRBV28, the J gene TRBJ2-7, with 7 nucleotides matching TRBD1. Specimen: naive CD4+ T cells from PBMCs. The subset: CD45RA+ positively selected. This clonotype was sampled from a man younger than 35 in good health. Some clones in this sample may be carry-over from other donors' samples. CDR3 in DNA: TGTGCTACAGGGGCCGATAGGCGAGAGCAGTACTTC. Residues: CATGADRREQYF.